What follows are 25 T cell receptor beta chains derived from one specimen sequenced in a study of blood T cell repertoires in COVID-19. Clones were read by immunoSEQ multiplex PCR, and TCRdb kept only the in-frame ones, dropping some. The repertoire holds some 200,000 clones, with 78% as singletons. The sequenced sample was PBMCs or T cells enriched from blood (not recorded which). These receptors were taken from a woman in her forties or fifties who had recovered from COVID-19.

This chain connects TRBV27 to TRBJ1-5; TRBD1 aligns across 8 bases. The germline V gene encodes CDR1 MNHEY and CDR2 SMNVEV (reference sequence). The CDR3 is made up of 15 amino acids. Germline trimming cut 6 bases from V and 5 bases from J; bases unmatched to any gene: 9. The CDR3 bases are TGTGCCAGCAGCCCCTCGGACAGGGTGGATCAGCCCCAGCATTTT. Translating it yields CASSPSDRVDQPQHF.

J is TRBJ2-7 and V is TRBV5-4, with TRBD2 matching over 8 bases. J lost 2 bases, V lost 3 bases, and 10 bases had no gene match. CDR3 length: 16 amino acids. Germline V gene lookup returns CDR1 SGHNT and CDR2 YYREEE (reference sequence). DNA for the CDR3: TGTGCCAGCAGCTGGGGGGGGACTAGAAATGCCTACGAGCAGTACTTC. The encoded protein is CASSWGGTRNAYEQYF. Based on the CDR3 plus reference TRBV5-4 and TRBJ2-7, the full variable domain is ETGVTQSPTHLIKTRGQQVTLRCSSQSGHNTVSWYQQALGQGPQFIFQYYREEENGRGNFPPRFSGLQFPNYSSELNVNALELDDSALYLCASSWGGTRNAYEQYFGPGTRLTVT.

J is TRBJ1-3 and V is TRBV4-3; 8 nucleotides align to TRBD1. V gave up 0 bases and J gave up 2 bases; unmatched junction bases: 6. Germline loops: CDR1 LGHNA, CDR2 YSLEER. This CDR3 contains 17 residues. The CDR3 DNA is TGCGCCAGCAGCCAAGAATCCACGACAGGGGCTGGAAACACCATATATTTT. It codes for CASSQESTTGAGNTIYF.

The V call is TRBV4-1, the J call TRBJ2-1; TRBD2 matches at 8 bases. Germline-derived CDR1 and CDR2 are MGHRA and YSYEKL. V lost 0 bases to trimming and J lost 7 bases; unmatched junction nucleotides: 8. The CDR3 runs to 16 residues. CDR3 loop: CASSQDGRGGINEQFF. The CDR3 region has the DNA TGCGCCAGCAGCCAAGATGGTCGGGGGGGAATAAATGAGCAGTTCTTC.

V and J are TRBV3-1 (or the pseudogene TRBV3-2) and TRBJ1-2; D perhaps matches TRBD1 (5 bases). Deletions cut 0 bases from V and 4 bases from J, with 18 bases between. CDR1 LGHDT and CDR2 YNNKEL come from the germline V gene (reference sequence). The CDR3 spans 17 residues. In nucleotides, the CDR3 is TGTGCCAGCAGCCAAGATCTGAATGTGGGACTGATCTATGGCTACACCTTC. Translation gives CASSQDLNVGLIYGYTF.

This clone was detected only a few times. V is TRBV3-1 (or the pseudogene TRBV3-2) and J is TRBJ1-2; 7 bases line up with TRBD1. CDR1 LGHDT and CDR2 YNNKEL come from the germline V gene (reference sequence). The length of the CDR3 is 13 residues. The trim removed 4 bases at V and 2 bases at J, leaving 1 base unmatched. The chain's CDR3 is CASSLQGNYGYTF. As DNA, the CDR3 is TGTGCCAGCAGCCTACAGGGGAACTATGGCTACACCTTC.

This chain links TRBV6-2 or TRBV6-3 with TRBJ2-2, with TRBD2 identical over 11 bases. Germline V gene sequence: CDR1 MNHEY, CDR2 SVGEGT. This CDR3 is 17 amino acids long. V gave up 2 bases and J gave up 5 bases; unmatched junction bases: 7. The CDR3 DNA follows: TGTGCCAGCAGTTACATTAGCGGGAGGGCTTCAACCGGGGAGCTGTTTTTT. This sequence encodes CASSYISGRASTGELFF.

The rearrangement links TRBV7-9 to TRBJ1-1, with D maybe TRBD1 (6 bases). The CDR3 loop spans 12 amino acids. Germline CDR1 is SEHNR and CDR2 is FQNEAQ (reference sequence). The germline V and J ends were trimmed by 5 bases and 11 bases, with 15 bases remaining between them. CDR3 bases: TGTGCCAGCAGCCTTCACAGGGCCGAGGCTTTCTTT. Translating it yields CASSLHRAEAFF.

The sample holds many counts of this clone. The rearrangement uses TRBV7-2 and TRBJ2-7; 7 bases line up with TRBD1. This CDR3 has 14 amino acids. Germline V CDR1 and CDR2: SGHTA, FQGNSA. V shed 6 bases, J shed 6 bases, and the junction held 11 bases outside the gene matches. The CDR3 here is CASSLTTGVGEQYF. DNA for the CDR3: TGTGCCAGCAGTTTAACTACAGGGGTTGGCGAGCAGTACTTC.

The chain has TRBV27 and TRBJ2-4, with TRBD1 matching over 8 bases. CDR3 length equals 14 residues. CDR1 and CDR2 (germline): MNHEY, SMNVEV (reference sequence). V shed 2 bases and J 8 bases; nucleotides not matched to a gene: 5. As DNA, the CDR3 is TGTGCCAGCAGTTTAATATCGACAGGGGACATTCAGTACTTC. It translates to CASSLISTGDIQYF.

CDR3: CASRTGLYSNQPQHF. The CDR3 bases are TGTGCCAGCAGAACCGGACTGTATAGCAATCAGCCCCAGCATTTT. The chain joins TRBV27 to TRBJ1-5; no reliable D call. The CDR3 spans 15 residues. The V gene's germline CDR1 is MNHEY and CDR2 SMNVEV (reference sequence). V was clipped by 6 bases and J by 0 bases, with 12 bases between them.

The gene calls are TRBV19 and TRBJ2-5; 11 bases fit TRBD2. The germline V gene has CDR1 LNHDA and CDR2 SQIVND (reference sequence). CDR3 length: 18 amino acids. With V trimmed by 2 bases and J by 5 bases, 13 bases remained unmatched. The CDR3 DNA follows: TGTGCCAGTAGTATATCCCCTGGGGGACTAGCGGTCCAGGAGACCCAGTACTTC. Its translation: CASSISPGGLAVQETQYF.

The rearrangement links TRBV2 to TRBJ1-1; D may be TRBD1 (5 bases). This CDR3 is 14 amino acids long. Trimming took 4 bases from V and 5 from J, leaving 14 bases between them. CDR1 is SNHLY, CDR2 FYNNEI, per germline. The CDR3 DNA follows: TGTGCCAGCAGTGTCGCTGGGGGGGGGACTGAAGCTTTCTTT. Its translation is CASSVAGGGTEAFF.

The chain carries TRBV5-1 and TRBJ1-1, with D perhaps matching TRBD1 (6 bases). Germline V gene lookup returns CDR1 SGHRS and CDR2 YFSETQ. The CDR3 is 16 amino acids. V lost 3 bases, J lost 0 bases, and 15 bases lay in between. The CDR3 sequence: CASSYKGTSLNTEAFF. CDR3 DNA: TGCGCCAGCAGCTATAAAGGGACATCGCTGAACACTGAAGCTTTCTTT.

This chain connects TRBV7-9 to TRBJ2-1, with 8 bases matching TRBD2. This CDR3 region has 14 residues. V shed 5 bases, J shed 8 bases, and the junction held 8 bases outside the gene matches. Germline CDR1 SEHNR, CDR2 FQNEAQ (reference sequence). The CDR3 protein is CASSGLAVIYEQFF. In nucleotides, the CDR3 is TGTGCCAGCAGCGGACTAGCAGTTATTTATGAGCAGTTCTTC. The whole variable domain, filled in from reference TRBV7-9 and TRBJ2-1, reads DTGVSQNPRHKITKRGQNVTFRCDPISEHNRLYWYRQTLGQGPEFLTYFQNEAQLEKSRLLSDRFSAERPKGSFSTLEIQRTEQGDSAMYLCASSGLAVIYEQFFGPGTRLTVL.

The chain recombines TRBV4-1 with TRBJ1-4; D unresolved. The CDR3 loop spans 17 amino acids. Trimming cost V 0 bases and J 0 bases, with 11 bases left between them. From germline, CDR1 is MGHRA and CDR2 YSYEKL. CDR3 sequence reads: CASSQDGSLATNEKLFF. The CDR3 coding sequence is TGCGCCAGCAGCCAAGATGGGTCCCTAGCAACTAATGAAAAACTGTTTTTT.

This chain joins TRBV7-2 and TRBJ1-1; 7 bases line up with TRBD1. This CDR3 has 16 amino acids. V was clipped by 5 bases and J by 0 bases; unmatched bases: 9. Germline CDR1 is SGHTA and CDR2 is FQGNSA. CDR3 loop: CASSPWRGRMNTEAFF. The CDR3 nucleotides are TGTGCCAGCAGCCCTTGGAGGGGGCGGATGAACACTGAAGCTTTCTTT.

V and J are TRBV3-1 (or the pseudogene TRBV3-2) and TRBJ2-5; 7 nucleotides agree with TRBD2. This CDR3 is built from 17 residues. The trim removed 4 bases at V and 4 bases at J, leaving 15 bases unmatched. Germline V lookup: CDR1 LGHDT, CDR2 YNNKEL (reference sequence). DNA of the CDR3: TGTGCCAGCAGCCCGGGGGACGGCGGGAGAGGGAGAGAGACCCAGTACTTC. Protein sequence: CASSPGDGGRGRETQYF.

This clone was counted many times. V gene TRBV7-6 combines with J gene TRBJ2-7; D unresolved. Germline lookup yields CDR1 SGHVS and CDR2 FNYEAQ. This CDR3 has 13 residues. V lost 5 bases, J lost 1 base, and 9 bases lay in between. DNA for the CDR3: TGTGCCAGCAGCGCCGGTTTGTCCTACGAGCAGTACTTC. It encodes CASSAGLSYEQYF.

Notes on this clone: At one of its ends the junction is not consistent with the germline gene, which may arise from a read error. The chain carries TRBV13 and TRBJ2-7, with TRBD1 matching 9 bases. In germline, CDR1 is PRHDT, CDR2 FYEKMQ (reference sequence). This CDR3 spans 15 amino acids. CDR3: CASSLGTGREYEQYF. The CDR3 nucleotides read TGTGCCAGCAGCCTAGGGACAGGGCGAGAGTACGAGCAGTACTTC.

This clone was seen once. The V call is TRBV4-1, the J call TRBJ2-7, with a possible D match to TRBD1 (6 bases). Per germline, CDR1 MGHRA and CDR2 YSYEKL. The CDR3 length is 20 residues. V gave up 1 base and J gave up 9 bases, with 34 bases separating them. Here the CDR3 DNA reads TGCGCCAGCAGCCAAGGAGCCGGGCAGGGGAATTTTTATAACCTTGGCGGGCAGTACTTC. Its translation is CASSQGAGQGNFYNLGGQYF.

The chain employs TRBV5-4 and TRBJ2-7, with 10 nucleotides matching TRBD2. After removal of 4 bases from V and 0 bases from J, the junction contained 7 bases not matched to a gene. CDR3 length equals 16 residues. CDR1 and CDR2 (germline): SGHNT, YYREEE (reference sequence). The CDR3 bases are TGTGCCAGCAGCCCAGGACTAGCGGTAAACTCCTACGAGCAGTACTTC. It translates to CASSPGLAVNSYEQYF.

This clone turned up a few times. In DNA form, the CDR3 reads TGTGCCAGCAGGGAGGACAGGGGGGATCAGCCCCAGCATTTT. This encodes CASREDRGDQPQHF. The J gene is TRBJ1-5, the V gene TRBV2; TRBD1 matches 10 bases. The trim removed 6 bases at V and 5 bases at J, leaving 4 bases unmatched. In germline, CDR1 is SNHLY, CDR2 FYNNEI. This CDR3 has 14 amino acids.

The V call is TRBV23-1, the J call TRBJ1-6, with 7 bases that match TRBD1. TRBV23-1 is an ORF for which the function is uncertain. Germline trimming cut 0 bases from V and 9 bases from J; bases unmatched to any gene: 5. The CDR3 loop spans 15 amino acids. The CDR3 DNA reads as TGCGCCAGCAGTCAATCGAGCAGGGGGATTTCACCCCTCCACTTT. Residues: CASSQSSRGISPLHF.

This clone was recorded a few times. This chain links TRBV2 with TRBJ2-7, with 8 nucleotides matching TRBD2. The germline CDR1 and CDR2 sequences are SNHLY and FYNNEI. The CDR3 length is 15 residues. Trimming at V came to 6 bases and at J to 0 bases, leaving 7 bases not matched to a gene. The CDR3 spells CASSGLATNSYEQYF. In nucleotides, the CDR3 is TGTGCCAGCAGCGGACTAGCCACTAACTCCTACGAGCAGTACTTC.